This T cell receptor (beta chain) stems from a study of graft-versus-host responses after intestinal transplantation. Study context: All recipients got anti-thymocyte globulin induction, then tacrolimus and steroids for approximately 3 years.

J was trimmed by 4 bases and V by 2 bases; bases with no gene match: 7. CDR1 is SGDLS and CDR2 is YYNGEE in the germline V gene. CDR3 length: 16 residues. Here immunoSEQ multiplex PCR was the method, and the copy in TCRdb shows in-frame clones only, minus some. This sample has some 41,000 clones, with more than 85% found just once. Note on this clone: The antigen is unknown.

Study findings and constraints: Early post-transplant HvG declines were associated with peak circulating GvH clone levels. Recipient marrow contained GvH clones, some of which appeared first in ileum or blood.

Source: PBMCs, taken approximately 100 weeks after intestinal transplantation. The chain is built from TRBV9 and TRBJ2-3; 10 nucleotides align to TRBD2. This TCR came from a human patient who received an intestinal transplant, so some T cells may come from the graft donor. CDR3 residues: CASSVALAGASDTQYF. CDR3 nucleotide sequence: TGTGCCAGCAGCGTCGCCCTAGCGGGAGCATCAGATACGCAGTATTTT.